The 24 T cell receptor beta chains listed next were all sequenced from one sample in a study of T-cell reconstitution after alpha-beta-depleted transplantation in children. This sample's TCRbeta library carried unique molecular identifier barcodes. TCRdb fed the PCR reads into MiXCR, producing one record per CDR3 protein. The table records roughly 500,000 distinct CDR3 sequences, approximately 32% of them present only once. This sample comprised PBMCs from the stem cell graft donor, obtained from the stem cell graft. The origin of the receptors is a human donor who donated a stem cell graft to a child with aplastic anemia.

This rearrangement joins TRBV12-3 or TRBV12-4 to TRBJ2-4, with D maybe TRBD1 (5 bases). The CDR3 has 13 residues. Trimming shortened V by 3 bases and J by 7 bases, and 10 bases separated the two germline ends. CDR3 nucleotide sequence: TGTGCCAGCAGTTTCCAGGGATGGAACATTCAGTACTTC. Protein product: CASSFQGWNIQYF.

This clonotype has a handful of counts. The CDR3 spells CSAPRVAGGDTGELFF. The DNA of the CDR3 is TGCAGTGCCCCAAGGGTAGCGGGAGGGGACACCGGGGAGCTGTTTTTT. This chain joins TRBV20-1 and TRBJ2-2, with 11 bases that match TRBD2. Germline CDR1 reads DFQATT; CDR2 reads SNEGSKA (reference sequence). This CDR3 has 16 residues. Trimming at V came to 6 bases and at J to 3 bases, leaving 9 bases not matched to a gene.

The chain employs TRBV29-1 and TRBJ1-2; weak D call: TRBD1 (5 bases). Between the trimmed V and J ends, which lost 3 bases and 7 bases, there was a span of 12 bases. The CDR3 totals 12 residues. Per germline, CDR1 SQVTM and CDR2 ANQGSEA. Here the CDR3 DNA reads TGCAGCGTTGATGGGGGGTTGAGTGGCTACACCTTC. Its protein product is CSVDGGLSGYTF.

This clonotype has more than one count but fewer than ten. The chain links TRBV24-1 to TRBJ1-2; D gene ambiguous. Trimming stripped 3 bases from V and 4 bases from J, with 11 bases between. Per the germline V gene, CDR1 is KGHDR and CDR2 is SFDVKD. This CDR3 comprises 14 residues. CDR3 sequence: CATSDTAGAYGYTF. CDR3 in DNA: TGTGCCACCAGTGATACGGCAGGAGCCTATGGCTACACCTTC.

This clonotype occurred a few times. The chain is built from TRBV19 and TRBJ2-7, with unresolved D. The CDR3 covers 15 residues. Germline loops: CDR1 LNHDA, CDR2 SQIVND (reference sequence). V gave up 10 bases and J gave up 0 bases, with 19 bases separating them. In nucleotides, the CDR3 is TGTGCCACACGTCTCCTGGACCGAAACTCCTACGAGCAGTACTTC. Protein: CATRLLDRNSYEQYF.

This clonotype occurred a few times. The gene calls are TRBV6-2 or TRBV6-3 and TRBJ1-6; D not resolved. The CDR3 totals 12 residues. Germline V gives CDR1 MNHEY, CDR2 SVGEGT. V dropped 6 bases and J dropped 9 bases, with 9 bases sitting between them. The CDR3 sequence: CASRETISPLHF. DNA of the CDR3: TGTGCCAGCAGAGAGACAATTTCACCCCTCCACTTT.

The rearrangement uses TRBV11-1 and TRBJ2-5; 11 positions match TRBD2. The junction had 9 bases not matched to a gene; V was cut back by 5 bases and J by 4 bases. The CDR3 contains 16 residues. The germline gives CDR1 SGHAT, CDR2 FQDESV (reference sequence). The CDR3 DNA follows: TGTGCCAGCAGCATCCCCCCCCTAGCGGGAGGAGAGACCCAGTACTTC. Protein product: CASSIPPLAGGETQYF.

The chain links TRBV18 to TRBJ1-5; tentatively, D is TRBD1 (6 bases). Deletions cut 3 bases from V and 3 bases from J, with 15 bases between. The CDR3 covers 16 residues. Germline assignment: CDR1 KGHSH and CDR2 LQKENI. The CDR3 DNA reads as TGTGCCAGCTCACCGGACAGAATCAGTAACAATCAGCCCCAGCATTTT. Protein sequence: CASSPDRISNNQPQHF.

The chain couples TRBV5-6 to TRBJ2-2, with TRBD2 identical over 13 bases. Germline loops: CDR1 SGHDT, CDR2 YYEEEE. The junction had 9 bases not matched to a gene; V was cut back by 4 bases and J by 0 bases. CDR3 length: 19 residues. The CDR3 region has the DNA TGTGCCAGCAGCACAAGGACTAGCGGGAGAATAACGAACACCGGGGAGCTGTTTTTT. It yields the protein CASSTRTSGRITNTGELFF.

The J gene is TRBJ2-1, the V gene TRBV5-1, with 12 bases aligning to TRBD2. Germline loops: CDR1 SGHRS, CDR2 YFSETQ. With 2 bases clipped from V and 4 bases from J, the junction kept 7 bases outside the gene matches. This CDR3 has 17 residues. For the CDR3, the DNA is TGCGCCAGCAGCTTTTCTACTAGCGGGGGGATATACAATGAGCAGTTCTTC. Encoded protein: CASSFSTSGGIYNEQFF.

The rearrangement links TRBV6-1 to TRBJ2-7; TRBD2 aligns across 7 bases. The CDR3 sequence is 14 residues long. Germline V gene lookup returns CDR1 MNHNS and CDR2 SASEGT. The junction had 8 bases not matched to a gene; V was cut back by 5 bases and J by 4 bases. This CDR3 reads CASSQNGLVYEQYF. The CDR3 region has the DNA TGTGCCAGCAGTCAGAACGGACTAGTGTACGAGCAGTACTTC.

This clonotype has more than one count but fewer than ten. For the CDR3, the DNA is TGCAGCGTTGACTACTCCTACAATGAGCAGTTCTTC. Residues: CSVDYSYNEQFF. V gene TRBV29-1 combines with J gene TRBJ2-1; no definite D call. Germline V lookup: CDR1 SQVTM, CDR2 ANQGSEA. The CDR3 consists of 12 residues. Trimming stripped 3 bases from V and 0 bases from J, with 3 bases between.

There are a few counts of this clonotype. The CDR3 here is CASSWTGLGETQYF. The CDR3, as DNA: TGTGCCAGCAGCTGGACAGGGTTGGGAGAGACCCAGTACTTC. The rearrangement joins TRBV7-7 to TRBJ2-5, with TRBD1 matching 8 bases. The CDR3 consists of 14 residues. CDR1 is SSHAT, CDR2 FNYEAQ, per germline (reference sequence). The V gene end was trimmed by 4 bases and the J gene end by 4 bases; junction bases not matched to a gene: 5.

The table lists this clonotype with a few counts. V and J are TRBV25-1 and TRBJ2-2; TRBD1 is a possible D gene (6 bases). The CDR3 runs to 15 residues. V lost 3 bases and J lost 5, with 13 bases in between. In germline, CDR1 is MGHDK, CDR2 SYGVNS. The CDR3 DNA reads TGTGCCAGCAGTGAGTGGGGCCAGGGGACCGGGGAGCTGTTTTTT. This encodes CASSEWGQGTGELFF.

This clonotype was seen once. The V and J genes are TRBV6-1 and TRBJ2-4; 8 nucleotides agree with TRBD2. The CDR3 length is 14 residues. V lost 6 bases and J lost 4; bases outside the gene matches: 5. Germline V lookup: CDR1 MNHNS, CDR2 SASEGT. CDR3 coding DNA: TGTGCCAGCAGCCCGACTAGCGAGAAAAACATTCAGTACTTC. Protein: CASSPTSEKNIQYF.

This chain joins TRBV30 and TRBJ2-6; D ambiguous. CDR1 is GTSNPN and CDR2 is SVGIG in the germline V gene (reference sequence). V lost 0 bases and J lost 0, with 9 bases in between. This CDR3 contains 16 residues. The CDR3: CAWSVLDFSGANVLTF. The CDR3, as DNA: TGTGCCTGGAGTGTACTCGATTTCTCTGGGGCCAACGTCCTGACTTTC.

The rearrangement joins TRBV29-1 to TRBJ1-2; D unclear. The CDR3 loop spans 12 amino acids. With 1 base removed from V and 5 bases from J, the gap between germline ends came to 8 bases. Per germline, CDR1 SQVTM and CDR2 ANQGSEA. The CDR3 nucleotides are TGCAGCGTTGAAGTGTATGGGTATGGCTACACCTTC. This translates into CSVEVYGYGYTF. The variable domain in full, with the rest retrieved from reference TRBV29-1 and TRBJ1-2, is SAVISQKPSRDICQRGTSLTIQCQVDSQVTMMFWYRQQPGQSLTLIATANQGSEATYESGFVIDKFPISRPNLTFSTLTVSNMSPEDSSIYLCSVEVYGYGYTFGSGTRLTVV.

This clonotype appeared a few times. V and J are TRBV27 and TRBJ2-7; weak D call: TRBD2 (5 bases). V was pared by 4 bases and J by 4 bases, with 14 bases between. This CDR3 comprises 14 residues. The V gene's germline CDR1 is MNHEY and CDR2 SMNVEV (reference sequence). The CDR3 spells CASSSLPRGYEQYF. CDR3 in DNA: TGTGCCAGCAGTTCTCTGCCGCGCGGGTACGAGCAGTACTTC.

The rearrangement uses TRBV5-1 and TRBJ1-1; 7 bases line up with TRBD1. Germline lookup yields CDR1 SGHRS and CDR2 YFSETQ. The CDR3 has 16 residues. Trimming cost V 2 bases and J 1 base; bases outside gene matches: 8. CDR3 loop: CASSFPAGTANTEAFF. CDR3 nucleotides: TGCGCCAGCAGCTTCCCAGCCGGGACAGCGAACACTGAAGCTTTCTTT.

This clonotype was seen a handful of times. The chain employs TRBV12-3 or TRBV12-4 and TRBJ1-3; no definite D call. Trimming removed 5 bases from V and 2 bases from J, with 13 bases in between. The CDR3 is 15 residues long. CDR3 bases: TGTGCCAGCAGTACCCGAGAGTCCCCTGGAAACACCATATATTTT. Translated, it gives CASSTRESPGNTIYF.

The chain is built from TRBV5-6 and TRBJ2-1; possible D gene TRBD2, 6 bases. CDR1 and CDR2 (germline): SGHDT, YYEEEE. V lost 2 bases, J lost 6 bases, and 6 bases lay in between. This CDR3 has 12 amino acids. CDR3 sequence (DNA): TGTGCCAGCAGCTTCGGGAGCAATGAGCAGTTCTTC. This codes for CASSFGSNEQFF.

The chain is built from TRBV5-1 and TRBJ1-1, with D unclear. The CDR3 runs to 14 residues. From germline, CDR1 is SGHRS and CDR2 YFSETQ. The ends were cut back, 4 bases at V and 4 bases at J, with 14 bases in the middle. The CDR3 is CASSPGPKPTEAFF. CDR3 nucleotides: TGCGCCAGCAGCCCCGGGCCCAAGCCCACTGAAGCTTTCTTT.

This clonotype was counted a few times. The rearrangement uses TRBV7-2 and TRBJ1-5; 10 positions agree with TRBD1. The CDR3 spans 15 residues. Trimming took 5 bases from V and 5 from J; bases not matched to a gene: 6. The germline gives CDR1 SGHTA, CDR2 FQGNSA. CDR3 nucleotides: TGTGCCAGCAGCGACGACAGGGGGCGTCATCAGCCCCAGCATTTT. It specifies CASSDDRGRHQPQHF.

CDR3 region: CSAQETVAKNIQYF. CDR3 nucleotide sequence: TGCAGCGCGCAAGAGACAGTAGCCAAAAACATTCAGTACTTC. The gene calls are TRBV29-1 and TRBJ2-4, with a tentative D call TRBD1 (5 bases). Per the germline V gene, CDR1 is SQVTM and CDR2 is ANQGSEA. CDR3 length equals 14 residues. Trimming pared 7 bases from V and 0 bases from J, leaving 13 bases between.